This T cell receptor beta chain was recorded in a study of cytomegalovirus exposure and HLA in healthy donors. Overall study context: Roughly 170 million T cells yielded 90 million to 130 million unique TCR beta sequences in earlier analysis.

The PCR employed 60 Vbeta primers together with 13 Jbeta primers. TCRdb's table, derived via immunoSEQ multiplex PCR, lists solely in-frame clones and lacks some. The sample lists 85,000 to 130,000 clones; roughly 82% were seen once. Healthy bone marrow donors made up the donors. Germline CDR1 SNHLY, CDR2 FYNNEI. CDR3 size: 15 residues. V was cut by 6 bases and J by 1 base, with 15 bases left in between. The sample consisted of PBMCs. The TCR comes from a man aged 50 to 59 in good health and CMV-seronegative. The V call is TRBV2, the J call TRBJ2-5; weak D call: TRBD2 (6 bases). CDR3 loop: CASSPDLGGQETQYF. The CDR3 DNA follows: TGTGCCAGCAGCCCCGACCTGGGGGGCCAAGAGACCCAGTACTTC.